The rows below give T cell receptor beta chains drawn from one sample of a study of early T cells in non-severe SARS-CoV-2 infection. TCRdb ran MiXCR on the 5' RACE reads and lists one entry per CDR3 protein. The table includes under 85,000 distinct CDR3 sequences, around 13% detected once. The sequenced sample consisted of whole blood. Receptors were obtained from an adult who was a healthcare worker with PCR-confirmed SARS-CoV-2 infection or an uninfected control (not recorded which). Both conserved end residues are part of each CDR3. Fields, in order: clone size, V gene, J gene, D gene, CDR3 protein, CDR3 DNA. A D gene is named only where the DNA matches it firmly. Clone size is given for some rows only: seen once, a few or many times, or a class if the clone is expanded.

abundance: few; v_gene: TRBV20-1; j_gene: TRBJ2-7; d_gene: -; CDR3aa: CSASRALAPYEQYF; CDR3nt: TGCAGTGCTAGTCGGGCTTTAGCCCCCTACGAGCAGTACTTC
abundance: many; v_gene: TRBV7-2; j_gene: TRBJ1-5; d_gene: TRBD1; CDR3aa: CASSPTGGGNQPQHF; CDR3nt: TGTGCCAGCAGCCCAACAGGGGGCGGCAATCAGCCCCAGCATTTT
abundance: few; v_gene: TRBV19; j_gene: TRBJ2-2; d_gene: TRBD1; CDR3aa: CASSVDRGHAFFTGELFF; CDR3nt: TGTGCCAGTAGTGTCGACAGGGGACACGCCTTTTTCACCGGGGAGCTGTTTTTT
abundance: many; v_gene: TRBV24-1; j_gene: TRBJ2-4; d_gene: TRBD2; CDR3aa: CATSAAGEGWDIQYF; CDR3nt: TGTGCCACCAGTGCCGCTGGGGAGGGGTGGGACATTCAGTACTTC
abundance: medium-sized; v_gene: TRBV12-3/TRBV12-4; j_gene: TRBJ1-1; d_gene: -; CDR3aa: CASRLGLMMNTEAFF; CDR3nt: TGTGCCAGCAGGCTGGGACTGATGATGAACACTGAAGCTTTCTTT
abundance: few; v_gene: TRBV2; j_gene: TRBJ2-3; d_gene: TRBD2; CDR3aa: CASSEFGLAGYVSTDTQYF; CDR3nt: TGTGCCAGCAGTGAGTTTGGGCTAGCGGGCTACGTTAGCACAGATACGCAGTATTTT
abundance: -; v_gene: TRBV4-2; j_gene: TRBJ1-1; d_gene: -; CDR3aa: CASSQPWEGRTEAFF; CDR3nt: TGTGCCAGCAGCCAGCCCTGGGAGGGACGGACTGAAGCTTTCTTT
abundance: -; v_gene: TRBV9; j_gene: TRBJ2-3; d_gene: -; CDR3aa: CASGAGLTDTQYF; CDR3nt: TGTGCCAGCGGGGCGGGACTCACAGATACGCAGTATTTT
abundance: many; v_gene: TRBV7-9; j_gene: TRBJ1-5; d_gene: -; CDR3aa: CASSSGANQPQHF; CDR3nt: TGTGCCAGCAGCTCCGGGGCCAATCAGCCCCAGCATTTT
abundance: -; v_gene: TRBV5-1; j_gene: TRBJ2-7; d_gene: -; CDR3aa: CASSLGQVNYEQYF; CDR3nt: TGCGCCAGCAGCTTGGGACAGGTGAACTACGAGCAGTACTTC
abundance: -; v_gene: TRBV28; j_gene: TRBJ2-7; d_gene: -; CDR3aa: CASSPLSLKDNEQYF; CDR3nt: TGTGCCAGCAGTCCCCTTAGCCTAAAAGACAACGAGCAGTACTTC
abundance: -; v_gene: TRBV5-1; j_gene: TRBJ2-3; d_gene: -; CDR3aa: CASSLEGGTDTQYF; CDR3nt: TGCGCCAGCAGCTTGGAAGGGGGAACAGATACGCAGTATTTT
abundance: -; v_gene: TRBV2; j_gene: TRBJ2-1; d_gene: -; CDR3aa: CASSVGQSSYNEQFF; CDR3nt: TGTGCCAGCAGTGTGGGGCAGAGCTCCTACAATGAGCAGTTCTTC
abundance: many; v_gene: TRBV6-1; j_gene: TRBJ1-2; d_gene: -; CDR3aa: CASSTRATGYYGYTF; CDR3nt: TGTGCCAGCAGCACCCGGGCGACAGGCTACTATGGCTACACCTTC
abundance: -; v_gene: TRBV5-5; j_gene: TRBJ2-2; d_gene: -; CDR3aa: CASSHDTGELFF; CDR3nt: TGTGCCAGCAGCCATGACACCGGGGAGCTGTTTTTT
abundance: few; v_gene: TRBV5-1; j_gene: TRBJ1-3; d_gene: -; CDR3aa: CASSLLPGDSGNTIYF; CDR3nt: TGCGCCAGCAGCTTGTTACCGGGGGACTCAGGAAACACCATATATTTT
abundance: -; v_gene: TRBV2; j_gene: TRBJ1-5; d_gene: -; CDR3aa: CASSVSWGQPQHF; CDR3nt: TGTGCCAGCAGTGTGAGCTGGGGTCAGCCCCAGCATTTT
abundance: few; v_gene: TRBV5-1; j_gene: TRBJ2-4; d_gene: -; CDR3aa: CASSLGIDRPKNIQYF; CDR3nt: TGCGCCAGCAGCTTAGGGATTGACCGCCCCAAAAACATTCAGTACTTC
abundance: -; v_gene: TRBV2; j_gene: TRBJ2-1; d_gene: -; CDR3aa: CANFGTTGNNEQFF; CDR3nt: TGTGCCAACTTCGGGACAACCGGCAACAATGAGCAGTTCTTC
abundance: few; v_gene: TRBV9; j_gene: TRBJ2-7; d_gene: -; CDR3aa: CASSAGTTYEQYF; CDR3nt: TGTGCCAGCAGCGCCGGGACAACTTACGAGCAGTACTTC
abundance: once; v_gene: TRBV7-2; j_gene: TRBJ2-7; d_gene: -; CDR3aa: CASSPGSSAHEQYF; CDR3nt: TGTGCCAGCAGCCCTGGAAGTAGCGCCCACGAGCAGTACTTC
abundance: few; v_gene: TRBV20-1; j_gene: TRBJ1-4; d_gene: -; CDR3aa: CSARDSRGPNEKLFF; CDR3nt: TGCAGTGCTAGAGATTCCCGGGGCCCTAATGAAAAACTGTTTTTT
abundance: many; v_gene: TRBV20-1; j_gene: TRBJ1-2; d_gene: -; CDR3aa: CSARGGRNSGYTF; CDR3nt: TGCAGTGCTAGAGGGGGCAGGAATAGTGGCTACACCTTC
abundance: many; v_gene: TRBV29-1; j_gene: TRBJ1-6; d_gene: -; CDR3aa: CSVGTTRGPPLHF; CDR3nt: TGCAGCGTTGGGACGACCCGGGGCCCACCCCTCCACTTT
abundance: many; v_gene: TRBV28; j_gene: TRBJ2-2; d_gene: TRBD1; CDR3aa: CASSPDREKDTGELFF; CDR3nt: TGTGCCAGCAGTCCTGACAGGGAAAAGGACACCGGGGAGCTGTTTTTT
abundance: many; v_gene: TRBV2; j_gene: TRBJ2-1; d_gene: -; CDR3aa: CASDLSNNEQFF; CDR3nt: TGTGCCAGCGACCTTTCTAACAATGAGCAGTTCTTC
abundance: -; v_gene: TRBV6-2/TRBV6-3; j_gene: TRBJ2-1; d_gene: -; CDR3aa: CASSYSRHEFF; CDR3nt: TGTGCCAGCAGTTACTCGAGACATGAGTTCTTC
abundance: -; v_gene: TRBV29-1; j_gene: TRBJ2-7; d_gene: TRBD1; CDR3aa: CSVEDSTGGIREQYF; CDR3nt: TGCAGCGTTGAAGATAGTACAGGGGGAATTCGCGAGCAGTACTTC
abundance: many; v_gene: TRBV6-2/TRBV6-3; j_gene: TRBJ2-1; d_gene: -; CDR3aa: CASSYHPGWPTNEQFF; CDR3nt: TGTGCCAGCAGTTACCATCCGGGCTGGCCCACCAATGAGCAGTTCTTC
abundance: many; v_gene: TRBV18; j_gene: TRBJ1-3; d_gene: -; CDR3aa: CASSPPGPHFTSSGNTIYF; CDR3nt: TGTGCCAGCTCACCACCGGGACCGCACTTCACCTCCTCTGGAAACACCATATATTTT
abundance: many; v_gene: TRBV5-1; j_gene: TRBJ1-6; d_gene: -; CDR3aa: CASSFSSVKSSYNSPLHF; CDR3nt: TGCGCCAGCAGCTTCTCGTCGGTAAAGAGCTCCTATAATTCACCCCTCCACTTT
abundance: once; v_gene: TRBV12-3/TRBV12-4; j_gene: TRBJ1-5; d_gene: TRBD1; CDR3aa: CASRRTGARGQPQHF; CDR3nt: TGTGCCAGCAGAAGGACAGGGGCAAGAGGACAGCCCCAGCATTTT
abundance: -; v_gene: TRBV28; j_gene: TRBJ1-2; d_gene: -; CDR3aa: CASSPGIPYGYTF; CDR3nt: TGTGCCAGCAGTCCTGGGATTCCTTATGGCTACACCTTC
abundance: few; v_gene: TRBV5-4; j_gene: TRBJ2-2; d_gene: -; CDR3aa: CASSPHLTGSNGELFF; CDR3nt: TGTGCCAGCAGCCCGCACTTGACAGGTTCGAACGGGGAGCTGTTTTTT
abundance: -; v_gene: TRBV6-5; j_gene: TRBJ1-1; d_gene: -; CDR3aa: CASSRNTEAFF; CDR3nt: TGTGCCAGCAGCAGAAACACTGAAGCTTTCTTT
abundance: many; v_gene: TRBV20-1; j_gene: TRBJ2-5; d_gene: -; CDR3aa: CSARWTAPAQYF; CDR3nt: TGCAGTGCTCGATGGACCGCCCCGGCCCAGTACTTC
abundance: -; v_gene: TRBV28; j_gene: TRBJ1-1; d_gene: -; CDR3aa: CASSTATGNLMNTEAFF; CDR3nt: TGTGCCAGCAGTACCGCAACAGGGAATCTTATGAACACTGAAGCTTTCTTT
abundance: -; v_gene: TRBV30; j_gene: TRBJ1-1; d_gene: -; CDR3aa: CAWSKQGPTEAFF; CDR3nt: TGTGCCTGGAGTAAACAGGGACCCACTGAAGCTTTCTTT
abundance: few; v_gene: TRBV29-1; j_gene: TRBJ2-1; d_gene: TRBD2; CDR3aa: CSVESGRNMNEQFF; CDR3nt: TGCAGCGTTGAAAGCGGGAGGAATATGAATGAGCAGTTCTTC
abundance: -; v_gene: TRBV20-1; j_gene: TRBJ1-6; d_gene: -; CDR3aa: CSARESGGKGSPLHF; CDR3nt: TGCAGTGCTAGGGAGTCCGGGGGCAAGGGTTCACCCCTCCACTTT
abundance: many; v_gene: TRBV20-1; j_gene: TRBJ1-5; d_gene: -; CDR3aa: CSARRPYGSNQPQHF; CDR3nt: TGCAGTGCTAGAAGACCCTATGGTAGCAATCAGCCCCAGCATTTT
abundance: many; v_gene: TRBV21-1; j_gene: TRBJ2-5; d_gene: -; CDR3aa: CASSSGVTSGAQETQYF; CDR3nt: TGTGCCAGCAGCTCGGGTGTAACTAGCGGGGCACAAGAGACCCAGTACTTC
abundance: many; v_gene: TRBV12-3/TRBV12-4; j_gene: TRBJ2-5; d_gene: TRBD1; CDR3aa: CASSPGQGGKETQYF; CDR3nt: TGTGCCAGCAGTCCAGGACAGGGAGGAAAAGAGACCCAGTACTTC
abundance: many; v_gene: TRBV18; j_gene: TRBJ1-5; d_gene: -; CDR3aa: CASSPGVHGIGQPQHF; CDR3nt: TGTGCCAGCTCACCAGGGGTGCACGGGATCGGACAGCCCCAGCATTTT
abundance: many; v_gene: TRBV5-1; j_gene: TRBJ2-7; d_gene: TRBD2; CDR3aa: CASGTAGAKDYEQYF; CDR3nt: TGCGCCAGCGGAACAGCGGGGGCTAAAGACTACGAGCAGTACTTC
abundance: few; v_gene: TRBV29-1; j_gene: TRBJ2-1; d_gene: -; CDR3aa: CSASLNEQFF; CDR3nt: TGCAGCGCCTCACTCAATGAGCAGTTCTTC